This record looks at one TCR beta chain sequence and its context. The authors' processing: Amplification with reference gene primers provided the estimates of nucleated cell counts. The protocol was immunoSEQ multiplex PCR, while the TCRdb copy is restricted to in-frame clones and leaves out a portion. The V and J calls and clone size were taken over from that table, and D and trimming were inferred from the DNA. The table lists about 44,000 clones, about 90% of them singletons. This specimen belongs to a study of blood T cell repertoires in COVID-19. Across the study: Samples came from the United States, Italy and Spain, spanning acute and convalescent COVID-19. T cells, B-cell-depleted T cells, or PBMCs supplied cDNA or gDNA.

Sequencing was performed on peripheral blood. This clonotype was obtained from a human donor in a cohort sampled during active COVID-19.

CDR3 loop: CASREDSRSYEQYF. Here the CDR3 DNA reads TGTGCCAGCAGGGAGGACAGCCGCTCCTACGAGCAGTACTTC. The chain couples TRBV28 to TRBJ2-7; maybe TRBD1 (6 bases). The CDR3 runs 14 residues. CDR1 and CDR2 (germline): MDHEN, SYDVKM. V dropped 6 bases and J dropped 0 bases, with 12 bases sitting between them.